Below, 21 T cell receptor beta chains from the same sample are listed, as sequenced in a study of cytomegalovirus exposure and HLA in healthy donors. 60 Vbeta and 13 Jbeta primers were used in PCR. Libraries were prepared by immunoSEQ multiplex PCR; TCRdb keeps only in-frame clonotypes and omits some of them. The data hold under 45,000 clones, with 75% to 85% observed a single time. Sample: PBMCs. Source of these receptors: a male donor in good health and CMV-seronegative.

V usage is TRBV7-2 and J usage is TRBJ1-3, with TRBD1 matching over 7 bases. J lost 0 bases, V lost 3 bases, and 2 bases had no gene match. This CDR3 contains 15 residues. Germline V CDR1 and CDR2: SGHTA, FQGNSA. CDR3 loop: CASSFRDSSGNTIYF. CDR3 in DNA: TGTGCCAGCAGCTTCCGGGACAGCTCTGGAAACACCATATATTTT.

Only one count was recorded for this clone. This CDR3 is CASSLGRGWQGYTF. The CDR3 DNA reads TGTGCCAGCAGCTTAGGCAGGGGCTGGCAAGGCTACACCTTC. This sequence joins TRBV5-6 and TRBJ1-2, with D perhaps matching TRBD1 (6 bases). Trimming stripped 2 bases from V and 8 bases from J, with 16 bases between. The CDR3 spans 14 residues. CDR1 SGHDT and CDR2 YYEEEE come from the germline V gene.

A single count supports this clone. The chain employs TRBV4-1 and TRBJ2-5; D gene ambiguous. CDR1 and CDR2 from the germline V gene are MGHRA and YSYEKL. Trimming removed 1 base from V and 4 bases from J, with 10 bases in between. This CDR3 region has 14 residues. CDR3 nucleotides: TGCGCCAGCAGCCAAGCAGGTCACGGAGAGACCCAGTACTTC. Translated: CASSQAGHGETQYF.

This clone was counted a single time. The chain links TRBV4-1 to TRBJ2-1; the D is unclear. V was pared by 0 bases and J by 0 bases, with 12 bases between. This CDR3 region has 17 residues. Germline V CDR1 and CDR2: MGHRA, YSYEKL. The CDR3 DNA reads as TGCGCCAGCAGCCAAGATCAGGAATCCAGCTCCTACAATGAGCAGTTCTTC. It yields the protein CASSQDQESSSYNEQFF.

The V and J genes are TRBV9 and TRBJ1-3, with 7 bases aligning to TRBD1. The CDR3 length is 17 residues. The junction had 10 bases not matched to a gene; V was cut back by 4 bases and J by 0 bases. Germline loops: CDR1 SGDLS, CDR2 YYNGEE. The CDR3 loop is CASSPRTGISSGNTIYF. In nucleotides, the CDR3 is TGTGCCAGCAGCCCCCGGACAGGAATCAGCTCTGGAAACACCATATATTTT.

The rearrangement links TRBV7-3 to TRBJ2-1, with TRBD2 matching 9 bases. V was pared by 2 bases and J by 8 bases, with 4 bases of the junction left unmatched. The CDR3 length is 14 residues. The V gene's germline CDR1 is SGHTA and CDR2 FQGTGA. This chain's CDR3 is CASSLVRGGDEQFF. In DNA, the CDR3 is TGTGCCAGCAGCTTAGTGCGGGGGGGCGATGAGCAGTTCTTC.

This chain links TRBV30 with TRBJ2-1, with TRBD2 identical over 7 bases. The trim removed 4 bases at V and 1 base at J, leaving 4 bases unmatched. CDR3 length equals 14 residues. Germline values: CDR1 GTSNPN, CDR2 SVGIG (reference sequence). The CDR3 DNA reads TGTGCCTGGATTGTGGGGGGGTCCTACAATGAGCAGTTCTTC. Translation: CAWIVGGSYNEQFF.

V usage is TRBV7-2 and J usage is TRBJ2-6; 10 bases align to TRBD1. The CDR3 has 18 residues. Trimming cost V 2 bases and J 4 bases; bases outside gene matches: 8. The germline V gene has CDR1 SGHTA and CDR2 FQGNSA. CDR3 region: CASSLSRQGARGANVLTF. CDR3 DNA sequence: TGTGCCAGCAGCTTATCGAGACAGGGGGCGCGAGGGGCCAACGTCCTGACTTTC.

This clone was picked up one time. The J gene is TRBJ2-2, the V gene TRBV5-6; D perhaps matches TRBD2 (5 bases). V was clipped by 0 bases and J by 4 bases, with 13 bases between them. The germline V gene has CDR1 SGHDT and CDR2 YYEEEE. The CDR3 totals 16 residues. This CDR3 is CASSLGFGRGTGELFF. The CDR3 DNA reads TGTGCCAGCAGCTTGGGTTTTGGGAGAGGCACCGGGGAGCTGTTTTTT.

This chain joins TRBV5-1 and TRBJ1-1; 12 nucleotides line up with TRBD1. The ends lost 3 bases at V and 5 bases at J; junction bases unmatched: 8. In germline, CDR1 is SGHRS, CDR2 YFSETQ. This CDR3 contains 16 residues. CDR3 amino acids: CASSSGTGGGGTEAFF. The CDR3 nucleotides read TGCGCCAGCAGCTCCGGGACAGGGGGCGGCGGAACTGAAGCTTTCTTT.

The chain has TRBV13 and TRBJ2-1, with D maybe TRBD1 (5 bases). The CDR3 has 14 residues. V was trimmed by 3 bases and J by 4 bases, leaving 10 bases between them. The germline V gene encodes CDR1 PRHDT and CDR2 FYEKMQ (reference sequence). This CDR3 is CASSFARAYNEQFF. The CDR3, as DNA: TGTGCCAGCAGCTTCGCCAGGGCTTACAATGAGCAGTTCTTC.

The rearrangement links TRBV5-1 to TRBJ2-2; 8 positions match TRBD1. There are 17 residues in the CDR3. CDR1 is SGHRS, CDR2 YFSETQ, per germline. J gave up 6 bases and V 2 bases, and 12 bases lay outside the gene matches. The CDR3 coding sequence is TGCGCCAGCAGCTTACTTTCTGGACAGGGAGGCGCCGGGGAGCTGTTTTTT. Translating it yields CASSLLSGQGGAGELFF.

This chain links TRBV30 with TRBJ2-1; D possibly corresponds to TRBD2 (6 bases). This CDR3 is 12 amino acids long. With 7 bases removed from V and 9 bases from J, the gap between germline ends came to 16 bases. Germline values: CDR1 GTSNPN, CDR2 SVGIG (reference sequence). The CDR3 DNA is TGTGCCTTGACTCGTCGGAGGGGTGAGCAGTTCTTC. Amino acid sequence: CALTRRRGEQFF. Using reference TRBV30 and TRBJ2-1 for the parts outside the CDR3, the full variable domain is SQTIHQWPATLVQPVGSPLSLECTVEGTSNPNLYWYRQAAGRGLQLLFYSVGIGQISSEVPQNLSASRPQDRQFILSSKKLLLSDSGFYLCALTRRRGEQFFGPGTRLTVL.

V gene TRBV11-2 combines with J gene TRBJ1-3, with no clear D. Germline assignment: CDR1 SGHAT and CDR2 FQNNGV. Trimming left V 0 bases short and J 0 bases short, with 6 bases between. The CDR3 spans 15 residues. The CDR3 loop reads CASSLEIFSGNTIYF. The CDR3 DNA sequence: TGTGCCAGCAGCTTAGAAATCTTCTCTGGAAACACCATATATTTT.

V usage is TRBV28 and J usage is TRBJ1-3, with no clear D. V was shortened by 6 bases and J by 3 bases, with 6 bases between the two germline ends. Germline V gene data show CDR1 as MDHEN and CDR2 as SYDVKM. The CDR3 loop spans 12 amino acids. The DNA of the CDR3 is TGTGCCAGCAGGGTCAGTGGAAACACCATATATTTT. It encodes CASRVSGNTIYF.

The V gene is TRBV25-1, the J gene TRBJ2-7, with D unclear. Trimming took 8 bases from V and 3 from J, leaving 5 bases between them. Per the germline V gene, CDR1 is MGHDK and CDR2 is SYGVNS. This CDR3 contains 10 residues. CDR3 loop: CASSRYEQYF. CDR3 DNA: TGTGCCAGCTCTCGCTACGAGCAGTACTTC.

The CDR3 region has the DNA TGTGCCAGCAGTGCGGTTCGGTGGACTACATACAATGAGCAGTTCTTC. It translates to CASSAVRWTTYNEQFF. This chain connects TRBV6-1 to TRBJ2-1; a weak D match, TRBD2 (6 bases). Deletions cut 4 bases from V and 4 bases from J, with 17 bases between. Germline values: CDR1 MNHNS, CDR2 SASEGT. This CDR3 contains 16 residues.

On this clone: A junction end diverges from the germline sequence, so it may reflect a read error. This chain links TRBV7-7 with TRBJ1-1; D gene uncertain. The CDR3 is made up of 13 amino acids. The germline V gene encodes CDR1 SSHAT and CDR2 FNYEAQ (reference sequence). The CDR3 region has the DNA TGTGCTAGCAGCTTAGCACAGAACACTGAAGCTTTCTTT. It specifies CASSLAQNTEAFF.

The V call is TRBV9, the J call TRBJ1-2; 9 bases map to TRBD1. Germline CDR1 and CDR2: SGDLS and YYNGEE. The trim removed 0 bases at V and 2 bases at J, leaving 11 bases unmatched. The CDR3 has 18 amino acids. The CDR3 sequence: CASSVDPGTGSLNYGYTF. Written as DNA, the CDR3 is TGTGCCAGCAGCGTAGACCCTGGGACAGGGAGCCTCAACTATGGCTACACCTTC.

Here the CDR3 DNA reads TGTGCCAGCAGCGCAGCTGGAGGGAACACTGAAGCTTTCTTT. It yields the protein CASSAAGGNTEAFF. The genes are TRBV9 and TRBJ1-1, with no clear D. Trimming removed 3 bases at V and 1 base at J, with 10 bases between. Germline V gene sequence: CDR1 SGDLS, CDR2 YYNGEE. The CDR3 spans 14 residues.

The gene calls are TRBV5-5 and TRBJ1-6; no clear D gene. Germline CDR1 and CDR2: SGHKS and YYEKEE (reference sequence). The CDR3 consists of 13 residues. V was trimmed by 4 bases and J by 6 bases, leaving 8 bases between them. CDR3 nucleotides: TGTGCCAGCAGCGAGAGGCTTAATTCACCCCTCCACTTT. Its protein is CASSERLNSPLHF.